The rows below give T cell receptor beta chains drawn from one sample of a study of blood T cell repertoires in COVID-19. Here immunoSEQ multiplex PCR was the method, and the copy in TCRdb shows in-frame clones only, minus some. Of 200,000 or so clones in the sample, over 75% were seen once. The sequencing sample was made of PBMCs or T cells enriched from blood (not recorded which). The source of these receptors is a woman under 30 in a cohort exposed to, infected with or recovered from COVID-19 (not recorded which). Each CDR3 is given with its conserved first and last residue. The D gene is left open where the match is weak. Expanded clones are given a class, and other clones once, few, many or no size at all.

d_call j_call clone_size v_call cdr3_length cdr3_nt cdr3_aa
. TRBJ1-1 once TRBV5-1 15 TGCGCCAGCAGCTTGGGGGGCGCAGACGGCACTGAAGCTTTCTTT CASSLGGADGTEAFF
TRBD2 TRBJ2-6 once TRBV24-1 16 TGTGCCACCAGTGCGGGGGGGGGCTCTGGGGCCAACGTCCTGACTTTC CATSAGGGSGANVLTF
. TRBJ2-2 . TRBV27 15 TGTGCCAGCAGTTTATCGGCCCCCAGCACCGGGGAGCTGTTTTTT CASSLSAPSTGELFF
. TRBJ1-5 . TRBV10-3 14 TGTGCCAGTACCCCTGGAGAGACGGGGCAGCCCCAGCATTTT CASTPGETGQPQHF
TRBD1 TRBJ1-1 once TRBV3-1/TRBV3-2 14 TGTGCCAGCAGCCCCCGAACAGGGGGCACTGAAGCTTTCTTT CASSPRTGGTEAFF
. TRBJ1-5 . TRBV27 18 TGTGCCAGCAGTTTATATAGGCGAGCGGGGGGTAGCAATCAGCCCCAGCATTTT CASSLYRRAGGSNQPQHF
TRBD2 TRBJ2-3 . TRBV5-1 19 TGCGCCAGCAGCTTGGAGCCTAGCGGGAGGGGTTTTAGCACAGATACGCAGTATTTT CASSLEPSGRGFSTDTQYF
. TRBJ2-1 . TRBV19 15 TGTGCCAGCGTAGACAGGGGAGGGGTCTACAATGAGCAGTTCTTC CASVDRGGVYNEQFF
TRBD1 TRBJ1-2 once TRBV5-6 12 TGTGCCAGCAGCTCGGGACAGGTGGGCTACACCTTC CASSSGQVGYTF
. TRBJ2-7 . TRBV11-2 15 TGTGCCAGCAGCTTAGGTGGGGGGTTCTCCTACGAGCAGTACTTC CASSLGGGFSYEQYF
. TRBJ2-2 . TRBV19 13 TGTGCCAGTAGTTCCCCGGCGGCCGGGGAGCTGTTTTTT CASSSPAAGELFF
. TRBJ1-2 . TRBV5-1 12 TGCGCCAGCAGCGGGACAAACTATGGCTACACCTTC CASSGTNYGYTF
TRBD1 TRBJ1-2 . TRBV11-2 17 TGTGCCAGCAGCTCGGAGGGGGCGGACAGGGGGATGCGTGGCTACACCTTC CASSSEGADRGMRGYTF
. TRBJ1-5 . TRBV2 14 TGTGCCAGCAGTTCCGGGGGGGGCAATCAGCCCCAGCATTTT CASSSGGGNQPQHF
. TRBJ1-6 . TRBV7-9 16 TGTGCCAGCAGCTCCTCCTGGGGGGGGAACAATTCACCCCTCCACTTT CASSSSWGGNNSPLHF
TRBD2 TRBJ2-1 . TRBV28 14 TGTGCCAGCAGACCGGGACTAGTCCACAATGAGCAGTTCTTC CASRPGLVHNEQFF
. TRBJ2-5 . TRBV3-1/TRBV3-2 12 TGTGCCAGCAACGTCGGCGGGGAGACCCAGTACTTC CASNVGGETQYF
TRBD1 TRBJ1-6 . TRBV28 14 TGTGCCAGCAGTTTTCAGTACAGGGGGTCTCCCCTCCACTTT CASSFQYRGSPLHF
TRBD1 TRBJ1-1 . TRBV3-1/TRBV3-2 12 TGTGCCAGCAGTGGACAGGGGGCTGAAGCTTTCTTT CASSGQGAEAFF
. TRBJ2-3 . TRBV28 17 TGTGCCAGCAGGCAAACCCAACCGGGACTTTACACAGATACGCAATATTTT CASRQTQPGLYTDTQYF
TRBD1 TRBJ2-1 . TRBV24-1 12 TGTGCCACCGGACAGGGCATCAATGAGCAGTTCTTC CATGQGINEQFF
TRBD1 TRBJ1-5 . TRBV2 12 TGTGCCAGCAGTACAGGGGTTCAGCCCCAGCATTTT CASSTGVQPQHF
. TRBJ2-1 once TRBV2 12 TGTGCCAGCCGTGGAGAGTACAATGAGCAGTTCTTC CASRGEYNEQFF
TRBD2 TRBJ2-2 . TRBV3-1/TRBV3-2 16 TGTGCCAGCAGCCCCGCTGGAGGGAGGGCCACCGGGGAGCTGTTTTTT CASSPAGGRATGELFF
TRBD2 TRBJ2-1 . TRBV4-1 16 TGCGCCAGCAGCTCGGGACTAGCGGGAGGTCAGGATGAGCAGTTCTTC CASSSGLAGGQDEQFF
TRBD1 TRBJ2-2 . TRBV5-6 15 TGTGCCAGCACCTTGACAGGGTTGGACACCGGGGAGCTGTTTTTT CASTLTGLDTGELFF
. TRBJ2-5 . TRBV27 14 TGTGCCAGCAGTCCAAGACAGGTCCAAGAGACCCAGTACTTC CASSPRQVQETQYF
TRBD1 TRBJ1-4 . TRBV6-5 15 TGTGCCAGCAGTTACTCGGGCAGGGGGTATGAAAAACTGTTTTTT CASSYSGRGYEKLFF
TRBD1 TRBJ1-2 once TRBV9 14 TGTGCCAGCAGCGAGGGACAGGGGGTTAGTGGCTACACCTTC CASSEGQGVSGYTF
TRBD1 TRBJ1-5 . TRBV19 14 TGTGCCAGTAGTATGGGACAGGAGAATCAGCCCCAGCATTTT CASSMGQENQPQHF